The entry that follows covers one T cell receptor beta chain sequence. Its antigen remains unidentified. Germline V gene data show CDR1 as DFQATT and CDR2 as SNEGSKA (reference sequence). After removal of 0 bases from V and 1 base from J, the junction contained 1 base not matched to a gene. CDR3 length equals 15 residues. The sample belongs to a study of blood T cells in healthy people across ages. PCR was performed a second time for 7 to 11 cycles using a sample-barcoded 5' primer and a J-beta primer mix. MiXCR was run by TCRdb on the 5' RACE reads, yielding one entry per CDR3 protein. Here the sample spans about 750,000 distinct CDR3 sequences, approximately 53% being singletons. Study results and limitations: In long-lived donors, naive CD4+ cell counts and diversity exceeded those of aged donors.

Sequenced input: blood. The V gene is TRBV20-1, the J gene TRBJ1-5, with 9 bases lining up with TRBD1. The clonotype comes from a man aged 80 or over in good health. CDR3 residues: CSAREGTGSNQPQHF. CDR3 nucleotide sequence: TGCAGTGCTAGAGAAGGGACAGGGAGCAATCAGCCCCAGCATTTT.